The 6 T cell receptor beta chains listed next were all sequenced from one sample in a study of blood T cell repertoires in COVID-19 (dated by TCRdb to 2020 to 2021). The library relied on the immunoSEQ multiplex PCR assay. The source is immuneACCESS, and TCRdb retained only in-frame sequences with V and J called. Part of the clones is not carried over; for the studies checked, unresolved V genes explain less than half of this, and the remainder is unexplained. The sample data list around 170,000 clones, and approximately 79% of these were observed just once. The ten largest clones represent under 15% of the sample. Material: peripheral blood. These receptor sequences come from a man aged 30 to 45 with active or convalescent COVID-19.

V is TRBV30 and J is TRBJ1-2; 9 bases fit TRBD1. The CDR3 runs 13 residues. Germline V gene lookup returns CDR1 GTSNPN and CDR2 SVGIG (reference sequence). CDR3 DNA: TGTATCCGGGACAGGGAGATAGGATATGGCTACACCTTC. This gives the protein CIRDREIGYGYTF.

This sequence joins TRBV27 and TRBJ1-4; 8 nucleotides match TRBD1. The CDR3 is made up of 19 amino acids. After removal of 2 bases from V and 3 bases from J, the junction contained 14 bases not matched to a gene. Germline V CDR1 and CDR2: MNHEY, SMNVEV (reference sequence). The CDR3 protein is CASSLRGLDRVGSNEKLFF. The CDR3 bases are TGTGCCAGCAGTTTACGGGGTCTGGACAGGGTAGGATCTAATGAAAAACTGTTTTTT.

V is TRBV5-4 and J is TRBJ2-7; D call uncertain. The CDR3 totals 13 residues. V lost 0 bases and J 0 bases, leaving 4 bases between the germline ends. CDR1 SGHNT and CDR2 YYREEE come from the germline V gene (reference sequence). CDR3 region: CASSLVGSYEQYF. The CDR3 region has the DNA TGTGCCAGCAGCTTGGTCGGCTCCTACGAGCAGTACTTC.

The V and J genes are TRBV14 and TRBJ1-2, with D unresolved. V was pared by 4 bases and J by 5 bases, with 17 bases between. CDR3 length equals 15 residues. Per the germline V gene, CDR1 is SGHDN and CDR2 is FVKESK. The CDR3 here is CASSPGRVRRYGYTF. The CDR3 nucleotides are TGTGCCAGCAGCCCGGGTCGGGTCCGGAGGTATGGCTACACCTTC.

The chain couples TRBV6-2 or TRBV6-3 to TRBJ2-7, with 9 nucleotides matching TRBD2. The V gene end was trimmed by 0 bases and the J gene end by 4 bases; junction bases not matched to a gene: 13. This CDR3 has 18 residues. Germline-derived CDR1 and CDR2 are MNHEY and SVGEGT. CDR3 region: CASSYSKKIQREVYEQYF. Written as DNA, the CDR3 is TGTGCCAGCAGTTACTCGAAGAAGATCCAGCGGGAGGTTTACGAGCAGTACTTC.

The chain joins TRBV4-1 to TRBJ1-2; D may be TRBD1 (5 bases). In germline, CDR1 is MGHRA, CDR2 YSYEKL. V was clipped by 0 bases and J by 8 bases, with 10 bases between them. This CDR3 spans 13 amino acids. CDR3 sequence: CASSQDQGFGYTF. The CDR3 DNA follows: TGCGCCAGCAGCCAAGATCAGGGCTTCGGCTACACCTTC.